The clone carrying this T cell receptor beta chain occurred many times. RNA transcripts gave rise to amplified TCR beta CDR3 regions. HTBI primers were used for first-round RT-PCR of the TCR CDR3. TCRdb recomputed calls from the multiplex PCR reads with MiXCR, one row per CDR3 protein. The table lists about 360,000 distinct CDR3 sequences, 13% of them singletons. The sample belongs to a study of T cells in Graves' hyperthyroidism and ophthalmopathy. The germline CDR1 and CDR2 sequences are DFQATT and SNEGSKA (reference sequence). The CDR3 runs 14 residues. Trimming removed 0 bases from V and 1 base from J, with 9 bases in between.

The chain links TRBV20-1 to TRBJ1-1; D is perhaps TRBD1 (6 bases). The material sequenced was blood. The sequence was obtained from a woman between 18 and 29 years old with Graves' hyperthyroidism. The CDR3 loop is CSARDPTGNTEAFF. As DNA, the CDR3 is TGCAGTGCTAGAGACCCGACAGGGAACACTGAAGCTTTCTTT.